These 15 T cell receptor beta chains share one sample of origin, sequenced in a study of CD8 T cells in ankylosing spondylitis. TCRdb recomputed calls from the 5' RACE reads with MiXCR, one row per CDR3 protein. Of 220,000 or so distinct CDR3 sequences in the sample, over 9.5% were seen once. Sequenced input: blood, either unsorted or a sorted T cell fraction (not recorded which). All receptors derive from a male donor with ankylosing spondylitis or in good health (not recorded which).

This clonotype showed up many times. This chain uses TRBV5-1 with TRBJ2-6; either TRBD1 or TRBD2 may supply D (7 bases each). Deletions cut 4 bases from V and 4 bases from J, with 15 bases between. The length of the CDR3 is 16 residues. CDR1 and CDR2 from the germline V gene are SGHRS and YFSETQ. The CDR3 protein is CASSQGGKAGANVLTF. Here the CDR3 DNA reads TGCGCCAGCAGCCAGGGGGGGAAAGCCGGGGCCAACGTCCTGACTTTC.

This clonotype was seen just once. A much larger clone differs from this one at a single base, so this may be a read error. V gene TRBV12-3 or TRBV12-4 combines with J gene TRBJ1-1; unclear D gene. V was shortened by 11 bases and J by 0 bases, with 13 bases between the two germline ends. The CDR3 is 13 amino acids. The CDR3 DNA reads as TGTGCCCGTTGTACAGCTATGAACACTGAAGCTTTCTTT. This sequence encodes CARCTAMNTEAFF.

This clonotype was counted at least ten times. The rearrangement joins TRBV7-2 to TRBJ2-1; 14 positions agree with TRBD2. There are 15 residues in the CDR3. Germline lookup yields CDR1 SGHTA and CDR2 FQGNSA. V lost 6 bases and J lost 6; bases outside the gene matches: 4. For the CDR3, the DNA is TGTGCCAGCAGAGGGACTAGCGGGGGATTCAATGAGCAGTTCTTC. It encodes CASRGTSGGFNEQFF.

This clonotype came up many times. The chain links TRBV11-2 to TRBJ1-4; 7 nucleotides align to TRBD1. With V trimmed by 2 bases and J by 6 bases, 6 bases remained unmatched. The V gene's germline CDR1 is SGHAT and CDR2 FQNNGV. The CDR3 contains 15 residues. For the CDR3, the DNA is TGTGCCAGCAGCTTACACAGGGGTCTGGATGAAAAACTGTTTTTT. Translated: CASSLHRGLDEKLFF.

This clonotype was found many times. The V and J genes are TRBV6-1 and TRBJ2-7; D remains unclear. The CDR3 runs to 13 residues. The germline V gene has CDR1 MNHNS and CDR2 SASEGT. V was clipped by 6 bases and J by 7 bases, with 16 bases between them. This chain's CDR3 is CASSRAAHPEQYF. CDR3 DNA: TGTGCCAGCAGCCGCGCCGCTCATCCTGAGCAGTACTTC.

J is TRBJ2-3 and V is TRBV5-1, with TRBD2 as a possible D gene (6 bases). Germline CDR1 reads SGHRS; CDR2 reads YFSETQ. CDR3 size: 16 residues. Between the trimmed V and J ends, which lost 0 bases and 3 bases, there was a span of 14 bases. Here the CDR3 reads CASSLAFDGGTDTQYF. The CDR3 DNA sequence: TGCGCCAGCAGCTTGGCCTTTGACGGGGGAACAGATACGCAGTATTTT. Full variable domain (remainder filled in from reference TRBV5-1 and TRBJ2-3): KAGVTQTPRYLIKTRGQQVTLSCSPISGHRSVSWYQQTPGQGLQFLFEYFSETQRNKGNFPGRFSGRQFSNSRSEMNVSTLELGDSALYLCASSLAFDGGTDTQYFGPGTRLTVL.

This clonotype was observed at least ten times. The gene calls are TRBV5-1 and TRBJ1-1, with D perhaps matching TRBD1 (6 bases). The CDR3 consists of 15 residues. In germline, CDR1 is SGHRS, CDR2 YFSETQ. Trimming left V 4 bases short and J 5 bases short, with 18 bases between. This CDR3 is CASSPDPGARTEAFF. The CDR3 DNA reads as TGCGCCAGCAGCCCCGATCCGGGGGCTAGGACTGAAGCTTTCTTT.

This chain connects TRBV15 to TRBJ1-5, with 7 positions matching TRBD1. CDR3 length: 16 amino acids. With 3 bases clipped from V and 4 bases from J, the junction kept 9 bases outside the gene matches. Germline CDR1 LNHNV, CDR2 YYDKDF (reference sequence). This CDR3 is CATSRARDRENQPQHF. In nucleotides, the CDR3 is TGTGCCACCAGCAGGGCCCGGGACAGAGAAAATCAGCCCCAGCATTTT.

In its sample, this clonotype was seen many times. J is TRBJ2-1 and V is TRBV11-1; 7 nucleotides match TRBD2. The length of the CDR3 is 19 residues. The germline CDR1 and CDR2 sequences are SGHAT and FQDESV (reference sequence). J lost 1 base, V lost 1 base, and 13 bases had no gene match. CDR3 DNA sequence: TGTGCCAGCAGCTTAGAGGGTTGGGGCGGGGGTTTGTCCTACAATGAGCAGTTCTTC. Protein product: CASSLEGWGGGLSYNEQFF.

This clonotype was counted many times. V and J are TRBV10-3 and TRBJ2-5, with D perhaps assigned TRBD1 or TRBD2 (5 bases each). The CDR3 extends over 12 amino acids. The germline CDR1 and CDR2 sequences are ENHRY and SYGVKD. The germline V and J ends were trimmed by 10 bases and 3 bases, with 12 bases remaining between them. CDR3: CATGQGEETQYF. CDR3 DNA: TGTGCCACCGGCCAGGGAGAAGAGACCCAGTACTTC.

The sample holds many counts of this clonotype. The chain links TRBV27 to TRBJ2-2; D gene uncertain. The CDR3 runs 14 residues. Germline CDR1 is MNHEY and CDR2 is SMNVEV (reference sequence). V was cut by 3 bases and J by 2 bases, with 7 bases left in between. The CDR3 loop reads CASSLWANTGELFF. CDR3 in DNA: TGTGCCAGCAGTTTGTGGGCAAACACCGGGGAGCTGTTTTTT.

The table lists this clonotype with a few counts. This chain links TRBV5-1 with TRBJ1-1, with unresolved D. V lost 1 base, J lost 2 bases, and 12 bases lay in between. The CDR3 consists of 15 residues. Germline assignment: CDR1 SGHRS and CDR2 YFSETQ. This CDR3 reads CASSLWGRINTEAFF. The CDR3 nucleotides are TGCGCCAGCAGCTTGTGGGGTAGGATCAACACTGAAGCTTTCTTT.

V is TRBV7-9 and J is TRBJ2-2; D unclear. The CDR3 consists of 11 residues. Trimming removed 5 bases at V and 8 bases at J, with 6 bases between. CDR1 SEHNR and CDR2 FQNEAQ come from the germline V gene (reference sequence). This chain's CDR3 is CASSHQGELFF. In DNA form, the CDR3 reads TGTGCCAGCAGCCATCAAGGGGAGCTGTTTTTT.

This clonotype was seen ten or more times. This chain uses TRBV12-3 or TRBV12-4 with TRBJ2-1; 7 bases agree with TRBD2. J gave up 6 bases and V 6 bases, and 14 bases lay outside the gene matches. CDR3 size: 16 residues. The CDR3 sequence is CASSPQTGGVLNEQFF. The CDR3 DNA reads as TGTGCCAGCAGCCCCCAGACTGGGGGGGTGCTCAATGAGCAGTTCTTC.

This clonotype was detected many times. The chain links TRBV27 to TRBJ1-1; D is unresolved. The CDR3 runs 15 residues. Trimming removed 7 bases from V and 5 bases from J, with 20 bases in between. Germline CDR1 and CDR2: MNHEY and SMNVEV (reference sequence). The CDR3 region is CASTRIWPRDTEAFF. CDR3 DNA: TGTGCCAGCACCCGGATTTGGCCAAGGGATACTGAAGCTTTCTTT.